This is a list of T cell receptor beta chains from one sample in a study of regulatory T cells in long-lasting Graves disease. TCRdb passed the multiplex PCR reads through MiXCR, listing each CDR3 protein once. The sample consists of 600,000 to 800,000 distinct CDR3 sequences, approximately 31% of them appearing once. The sequencing here drew on peripheral blood mononuclear cells (PBMCs), taken when the disease was refractory, from a patient treated with antithyroid drugs. These receptors all stem from a female donor with Graves disease. The CDR3 runs from the conserved cysteine through the conserved F or W. D genes are given only for firm matches. Size is stated for part of the rows, as once, few or many counts, or as a class when the clone is expanded.

clone size	D gene	CDR3 length	V gene	J gene	CDR3 DNA	CDR3 protein
.	TRBD1	14	TRBV12-3/TRBV12-4	TRBJ2-5	TGTGCCAGCAGCCATGACAGGGGCCGGGAGACCCAGTACTTC	CASSHDRGRETQYF
few	.	18	TRBV5-1	TRBJ2-2	TGCGCCAGCAGTAGTCCCATGGGGCGGCTAGCGAACACCGGGGAGCTGTTTTTT	CASSSPMGRLANTGELFF
.	.	16	TRBV7-9	TRBJ1-1	TGTGCCAGCAGCTTCCCTCGGGACACCTCGAACACTGAAGCTTTCTTT	CASSFPRDTSNTEAFF
few	.	13	TRBV5-1	TRBJ2-5	TGCGCCAGCAGCTTGGTTCGGGGGGAGACCCAGTACTTC	CASSLVRGETQYF
.	.	15	TRBV20-1	TRBJ2-7	TGCAGTGCTAGAGAGACGGGGATTAGCTCCTACGAGCAGTACTTC	CSARETGISSYEQYF
.	.	20	TRBV11-2	TRBJ2-2	TGTGCCAGCAGCCGGAGGTATGACTATGGCGGTTCGGGCCGCACCGGGGAGCTGTTTTTT	CASSRRYDYGGSGRTGELFF
few	TRBD1	20	TRBV5-6	TRBJ1-5	TGTGCCAGCAGCTCCAGCCGGACAGGGATGGTCGGAGACAGCAATCAGCCCCAGCATTTT	CASSSSRTGMVGDSNQPQHF
few	TRBD1	16	TRBV3-1	TRBJ2-7	TGTGCCAGCAGCCAAGATCCACGGACAGGTCACCACGAGCAGTACTTC	CASSQDPRTGHHEQYF
.	TRBD1	15	TRBV19	TRBJ1-5	TGTGCCAGTAGTCTTCCACAGGGGGCGAGTCAGCCCCAGCATTTT	CASSLPQGASQPQHF
many	.	15	TRBV6-5	TRBJ1-1	TGTGCCAGCAGTTATAGTGACAGGCCGAACACTGAAGCTTTCTTT	CASSYSDRPNTEAFF
.	.	12	TRBV29-1	TRBJ1-1	TGCAGCGTAGATCCACAACAAGGTTCGGCTTTCTTT	CSVDPQQGSAFF
.	TRBD2	15	TRBV20-1	TRBJ2-7	TGCAGTGCTATCAGACTAGCGGGAGCCACCTACGAGCAGTACTTC	CSAIRLAGATYEQYF
.	.	16	TRBV13	TRBJ1-1	TGTGCCAGCAGCTCCATCGGGCCCCAAGGAAACACTGAAGCTTTCTTT	CASSSIGPQGNTEAFF
.	.	15	TRBV7-3	TRBJ1-5	TGTGCCAGCAGCCCCCAATCGGGGGAGAACCAGCCCCAGCATTTT	CASSPQSGENQPQHF
many	.	17	TRBV2	TRBJ1-4	TGTGCCAGCCTAAAGAACAGCCTAGATACCGGGCGTGAAAAACTGTTTTTT	CASLKNSLDTGREKLFF
.	.	16	TRBV18	TRBJ1-5	TGTGCCAGCTCACCTATCACAATATCAAGCAATCAGCCCCAGCATTTT	CASSPITISSNQPQHF
.	.	13	TRBV6-5	TRBJ1-2	TGTGCCAGCAGTTACTCCAACCTCTATGGCTACACCTTC	CASSYSNLYGYTF
.	.	15	TRBV5-1	TRBJ2-7	TGCGCCAGCAGCCCTTCTGAGGGCGCGGGGTACGAGCAGTACTTC	CASSPSEGAGYEQYF
.	.	15	TRBV7-2	TRBJ2-2	TGTGCCAGCAGCCCCAGGGGGACTCTCACCGGGGAGCTGTTTTTT	CASSPRGTLTGELFF
.	TRBD1	14	TRBV11-2	TRBJ2-7	TGTGCCAGCAGTCGGACAGGGGGCCCATACGAGCAGTACTTC	CASSRTGGPYEQYF
.	.	13	TRBV7-9	TRBJ1-2	TGTGCCAGCAGCTTAGCACAGGTCTATGGCTACACCTTC	CASSLAQVYGYTF
few	.	10	TRBV30	TRBJ1-2	TGTGCCTGGCTCAGCTATGGCTACACCTTC	CAWLSYGYTF
.	TRBD1	18	TRBV6-2/TRBV6-3	TRBJ1-6	TGTGCCAGCAGTGGATTACTCGGGACAGGGGATGGTAATTCACCCCTCCACTTT	CASSGLLGTGDGNSPLHF
few	TRBD2	17	TRBV12-3/TRBV12-4	TRBJ2-7	TGTGCCAGCAGCTCCGAAGGACTAGCGGGAGTGTTGTACGAGCAGTACTTC	CASSSEGLAGVLYEQYF
.	.	15	TRBV3-1	TRBJ2-7	TGTGCCAGCAGCCAAGAGCGCTCGATGACCTACGAGCAGTACTTC	CASSQERSMTYEQYF
many	TRBD1	14	TRBV7-2	TRBJ2-5	TGTGCCACCACAGGGGGCGGGACCCAAGAGACCCAGTACTTC	CATTGGGTQETQYF
.	.	14	TRBV5-1	TRBJ1-1	TGCGCCAGCAGCTTGGCTGGGAGTCAGGCTGAAGCTTTCTTT	CASSLAGSQAEAFF
few	.	14	TRBV30	TRBJ1-1	TGTGCCTGGAGTGTAATCGGGGTGGGGACTGAAGCTTTCTTT	CAWSVIGVGTEAFF
few	TRBD1	17	TRBV28	TRBJ2-6	TGTGCCAGCAGTTCGAAAACAGGGGGCTGTGGGGCCAACGTCCTGACTTTC	CASSSKTGGCGANVLTF
few	TRBD1	15	TRBV5-1	TRBJ2-7	TGCGCCAGCAGCTTGGGAGGGGGCTGGGCGGACGAGCAGTACTTC	CASSLGGGWADEQYF
.	.	15	TRBV7-2	TRBJ2-7	TGTGCCAGCAGCTTATTTGGACAGCTACCCGGCGAGCAGTACTTC	CASSLFGQLPGEQYF
few	.	16	TRBV5-1	TRBJ1-6	TGCGCCAGCAGCTTGGAAGGTGCGGTCTTCGGTTCACCCCTCCACTTT	CASSLEGAVFGSPLHF
.	.	14	TRBV11-2	TRBJ1-1	TGTGCCAGCAGCTTAGGGGGGCCCCACACTGAAGCTTTCTTT	CASSLGGPHTEAFF
.	.	12	TRBV5-1	TRBJ2-7	TGCGCCAGCAGCTTGGCCAACCACGAGCAGTACTTC	CASSLANHEQYF
.	.	15	TRBV2	TRBJ2-7	TGTGCCAGCAGTGAAGTTTCGAATTCCTCCTACGAGCAGTACTTC	CASSEVSNSSYEQYF
few	.	12	TRBV18	TRBJ1-2	TGTGCCAGCTCAGCCGACGGGCAAGGCTACACCTTC	CASSADGQGYTF
.	.	16	TRBV3-1	TRBJ1-5	TGTGCCAGCAGCCAAAACGGGGGAGCGCCCAATCAGCCCCAGCATTTT	CASSQNGGAPNQPQHF
.	.	16	TRBV7-2	TRBJ1-2	TGTGCCAGCAGTCCGCATCTAGGGACCCTAATCTATGGCTACACCTTC	CASSPHLGTLIYGYTF
many	.	15	TRBV11-2	TRBJ1-1	TGTGCCAGCAGCTTAAGCGGGGGCATGAACACTGAAGCTTTCTTT	CASSLSGGMNTEAFF
.	.	15	TRBV6-1	TRBJ1-2	TGTGCCAGCATAATCAGTGGGGGGGGGAACTATGGCTACACCTTC	CASIISGGGNYGYTF
many	TRBD2	17	TRBV28	TRBJ2-5	TGTGCCAGCAGTTTTCCCCTAGCGGGAGGCCAGCGGGAGACCCAGTACTTC	CASSFPLAGGQRETQYF
.	.	16	TRBV16	TRBJ2-5	TGTGCCAGCAGCCAACCTGTGGGGCGGGACCAAGAGACCCAGTACTTC	CASSQPVGRDQETQYF
.	.	10	TRBV20-1	TRBJ2-7	TGCAGTGCTCTCCGTTTGGAGCAGTACTTC	CSALRLEQYF
.	.	14	TRBV25-1	TRBJ1-2	TGTGCCAGCAGTCCCTTTTGGGGCGACTATGGCTACACCTTC	CASSPFWGDYGYTF
many	.	12	TRBV6-1	TRBJ1-2	TGTGCCAGCAGTGAGTCTAACTATGGCTACACCTTC	CASSESNYGYTF
few	.	13	TRBV30	TRBJ1-1	TGTGCCTGGAGGGCGACGTACAAAGGTGGAGCTTTCTTT	CAWRATYKGGAFF
.	TRBD1	16	TRBV19	TRBJ1-5	TGTGCCAGTAGTATGGGGGACAGGGGGCGTCAGCAGCCCCAGCATTTT	CASSMGDRGRQQPQHF
.	TRBD2	16	TRBV3-1	TRBJ2-5	TGTGCCAGCAGCCCAGACGTCGCGGGAGGGCAAGAGACCCAGTACTTC	CASSPDVAGGQETQYF
few	.	15	TRBV20-1	TRBJ1-5	TGCAGTGCGGCCGTAAGGCACAGAGGCAATCAGCCCCAGCATTTT	CSAAVRHRGNQPQHF
once	.	14	TRBV3-1	TRBJ1-1	TGTGCCAGCAGCCAGACCAGCTCGAACACTGAAGCTTTCTTT	CASSQTSSNTEAFF
many	TRBD2	15	TRBV6-5	TRBJ2-7	TGTGCCAGCAGTTACTCGCTAGCGGGGCACTACGAGCAGTACTTC	CASSYSLAGHYEQYF
.	.	13	TRBV9	TRBJ2-5	TGTGCCAGCAGCCCGAGCCCTAGGGAGACCCAGTACTTC	CASSPSPRETQYF
.	TRBD2	15	TRBV7-9	TRBJ2-4	TGCGCCAGCAGCTTGGGGGGGACCTCGGGAAACATTCAGTACTTC	CASSLGGTSGNIQYF
few	.	15	TRBV6-9	TRBJ2-7	TGTGCCAGCAGTTACTCACCTCAACAGGGTTGGGAGCAGTACTTC	CASSYSPQQGWEQYF
.	.	15	TRBV20-1	TRBJ2-4	TGCAGTGCGCCGCCGGGGGCAGGGACTTTAGGCATTCAGTACTTC	CSAPPGAGTLGIQYF
.	TRBD1	15	TRBV7-3	TRBJ1-1	TGTGCCAGCAGCTTGATGACAGGGGGGAACACTGAAGCTTTCTTT	CASSLMTGGNTEAFF
few	TRBD1	14	TRBV19	TRBJ1-1	TGTGCCAGTAGTCTCGACAGGGTGGACACTGAAGCTTTCTTT	CASSLDRVDTEAFF
many	TRBD2	16	TRBV12-3/TRBV12-4	TRBJ2-5	TGTGCCAGCAGTGCGACCCTATCTAGCGGCGAAGAGACCCAGTACTTC	CASSATLSSGEETQYF
.	.	14	TRBV5-1	TRBJ2-7	TGCGCCAGCAGCTTTCGGCAACTGTCCTACGAGCAGTACTTC	CASSFRQLSYEQYF